This TCR beta chain was identified in a study of vaccination effects on CD4 cells after COVID-19. Germline lookup yields CDR1 SGHRS and CDR2 YFSETQ. V was pared by 3 bases and J by 3 bases, with 5 bases of the junction left unmatched. The CDR3 extends over 15 amino acids. Ahead of sequencing, the ViraFEST assay grew antigen-specific CD4+ T cells using viral peptide pools. An approximately 10-day culture period preceded the isolation of CD4+ T cells. Participants were given two doses of BNT162b2 or mRNA-1273 vaccine. Assay used: immunoSEQ multiplex PCR; TCRdb lists only in-frame clones, some missing. Of about 32,000 clones in the sample, 72% were seen once. On this clone itself: The antigen is undetermined.

J is TRBJ2-7 and V is TRBV5-1; 11 bases agree with TRBD1. The clonotype was recovered from a human donor who received a COVID-19 vaccine. The sequences come from CD4+ T cells from PBMCs cultured with HCoV-229E spike peptides, collected after COVID-19 vaccination. The chain's CDR3 is CASSSGTGGGYEQYF. Written as DNA, the CDR3 is TGCGCCAGCAGCTCCGGGACAGGGGGGGGCTACGAGCAGTACTTC.